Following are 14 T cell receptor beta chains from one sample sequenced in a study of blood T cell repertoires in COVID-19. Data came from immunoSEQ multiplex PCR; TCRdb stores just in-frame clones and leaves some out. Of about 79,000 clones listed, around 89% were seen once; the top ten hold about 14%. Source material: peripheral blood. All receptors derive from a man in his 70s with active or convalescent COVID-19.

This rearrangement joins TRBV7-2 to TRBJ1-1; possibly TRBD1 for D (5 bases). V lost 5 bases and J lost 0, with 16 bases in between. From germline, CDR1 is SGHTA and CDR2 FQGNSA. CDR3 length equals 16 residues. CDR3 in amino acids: CASSPRLTALNTEAFF. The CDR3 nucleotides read TGTGCCAGCAGCCCCAGATTGACAGCTTTGAACACTGAAGCTTTCTTT.

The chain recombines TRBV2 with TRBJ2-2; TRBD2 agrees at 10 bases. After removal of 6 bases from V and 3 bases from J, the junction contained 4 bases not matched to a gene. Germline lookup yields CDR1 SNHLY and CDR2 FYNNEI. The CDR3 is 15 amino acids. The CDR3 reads CASRRTSGDTGELFF. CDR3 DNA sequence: TGTGCCAGCAGGCGGACTAGCGGCGACACCGGGGAGCTGTTTTTT.

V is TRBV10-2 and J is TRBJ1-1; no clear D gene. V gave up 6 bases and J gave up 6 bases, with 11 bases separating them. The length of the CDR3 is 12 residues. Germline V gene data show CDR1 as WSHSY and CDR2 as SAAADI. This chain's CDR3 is CASRDDIAEAFF. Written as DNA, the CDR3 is TGCGCCAGCAGAGACGACATCGCTGAAGCTTTCTTT.

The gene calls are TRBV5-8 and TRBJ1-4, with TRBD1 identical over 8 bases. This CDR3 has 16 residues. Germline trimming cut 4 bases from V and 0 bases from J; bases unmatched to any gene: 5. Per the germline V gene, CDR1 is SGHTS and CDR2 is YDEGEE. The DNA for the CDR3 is TGTGCCAGCAGCAAGGGACAGGTAGCAACTAATGAAAAACTGTTTTTT. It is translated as CASSKGQVATNEKLFF.

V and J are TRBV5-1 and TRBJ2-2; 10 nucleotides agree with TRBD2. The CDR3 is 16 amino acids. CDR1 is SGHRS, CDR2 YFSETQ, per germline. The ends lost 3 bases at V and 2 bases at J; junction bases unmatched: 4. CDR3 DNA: TGCGCCAGCAGCTCACTAGCGGGGTTAAACACCGGGGAGCTGTTTTTT. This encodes CASSSLAGLNTGELFF.

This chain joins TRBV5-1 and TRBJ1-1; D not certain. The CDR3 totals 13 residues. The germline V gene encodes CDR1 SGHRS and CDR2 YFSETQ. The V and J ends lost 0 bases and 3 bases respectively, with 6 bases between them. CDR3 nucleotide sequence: TGCGCCAGCAGCTTGGGACACGACACTGAAGCTTTCTTT. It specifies CASSLGHDTEAFF.

CDR3 DNA: TGTGCCAGCAGTGGACCGGGACAGGGAGGCGAAAAACTGTTTTTT. It specifies CASSGPGQGGEKLFF. The chain recombines TRBV2 with TRBJ1-4, with 9 bases fitting TRBD1. This CDR3 is 15 amino acids long. From germline, CDR1 is SNHLY and CDR2 FYNNEI. J gave up 8 bases and V 4 bases, and 8 bases lay outside the gene matches.

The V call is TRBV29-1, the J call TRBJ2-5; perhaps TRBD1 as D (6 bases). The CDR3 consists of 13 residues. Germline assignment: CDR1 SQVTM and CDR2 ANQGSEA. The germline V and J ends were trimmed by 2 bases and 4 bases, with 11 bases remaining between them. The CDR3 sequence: CSVERVRGETQYF. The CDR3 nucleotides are TGCAGCGTTGAAAGGGTCAGGGGAGAGACCCAGTACTTC.

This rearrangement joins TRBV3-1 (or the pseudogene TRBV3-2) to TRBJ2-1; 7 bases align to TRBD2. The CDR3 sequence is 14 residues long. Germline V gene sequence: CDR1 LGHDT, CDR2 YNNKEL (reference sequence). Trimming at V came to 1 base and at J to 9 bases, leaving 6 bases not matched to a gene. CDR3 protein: CASSQALAVGEQFF. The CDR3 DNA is TGTGCCAGCAGCCAAGCGCTAGCGGTTGGTGAGCAGTTCTTC.

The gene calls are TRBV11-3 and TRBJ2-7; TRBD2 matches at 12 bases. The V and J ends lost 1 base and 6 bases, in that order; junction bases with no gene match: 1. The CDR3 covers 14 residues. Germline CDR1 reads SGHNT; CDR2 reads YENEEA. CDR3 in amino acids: CASSLGLAGAEQYF. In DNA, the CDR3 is TGTGCCAGCAGCTTAGGACTAGCGGGAGCCGAGCAGTACTTC.

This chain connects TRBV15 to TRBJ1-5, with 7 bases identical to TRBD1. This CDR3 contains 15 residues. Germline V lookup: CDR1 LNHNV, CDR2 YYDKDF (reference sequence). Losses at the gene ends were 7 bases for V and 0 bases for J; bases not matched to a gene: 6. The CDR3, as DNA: TGTGCCACCAAGCAACAGGGGTATAGCAATCAGCCCCAGCATTTT. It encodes CATKQQGYSNQPQHF.

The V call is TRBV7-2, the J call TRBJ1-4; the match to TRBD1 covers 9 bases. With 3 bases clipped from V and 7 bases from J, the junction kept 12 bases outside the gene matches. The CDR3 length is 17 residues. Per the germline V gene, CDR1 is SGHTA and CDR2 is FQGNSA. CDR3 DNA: TGTGCCAGCAGCTTTGGACAGGGGCCCGGGATCTTTGAAAAACTGTTTTTT. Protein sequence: CASSFGQGPGIFEKLFF.

The CDR3 coding sequence is TGTGCCAGCAGCAAAGAGATAAGCTCCTACAATGAGCAGTTCTTC. Translation: CASSKEISSYNEQFF. V is TRBV6-5 and J is TRBJ2-1; D is unresolved. The CDR3 consists of 15 residues. The V gene's germline CDR1 is MNHEY and CDR2 SVGAGI. With 6 bases removed from V and 0 bases from J, the gap between germline ends came to 12 bases.

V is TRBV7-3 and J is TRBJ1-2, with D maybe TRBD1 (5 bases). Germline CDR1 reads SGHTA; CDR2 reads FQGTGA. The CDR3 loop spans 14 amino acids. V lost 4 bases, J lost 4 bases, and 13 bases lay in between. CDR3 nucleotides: TGTGCCAGCAGCTCCGGAGCGGGGCCCTATGGCTACACCTTC. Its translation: CASSSGAGPYGYTF.